These T cell receptor beta chains were read from a single sample in a study of cytotoxic CD8 clonotypes in ibrutinib-treated CLL. TCRdb keeps only in-frame clones here, not all; method: immunoSEQ multiplex PCR. The table shows about 200,000 clones, with just over 70% occurring only once. The sequenced sample was PBMCs, obtained after 12 months of ibrutinib treatment. The receptors were gathered from a human donor with chronic lymphocytic leukemia. Both conserved end residues are part of each CDR3. The order of the fields is clone size, D gene, V gene, J gene, CDR3 protein, CDR3 DNA. The D gene is left open where the match is weak. A row's size may be missing; if present it is once, few, many or a size class.

clone size: many
D gene: .
V gene: TRBV30
J gene: TRBJ1-2
CDR3 protein: CAWSPGNYGYTF
CDR3 DNA: TGTGCCTGGAGTCCGGGTAACTATGGCTACACCTTC

clone size: .
D gene: .
V gene: TRBV15
J gene: TRBJ2-7
CDR3 protein: CATSRDAYEQYF
CDR3 DNA: TGTGCCACCAGCAGAGATGCCTACGAGCAGTACTTC

clone size: .
D gene: TRBD1
V gene: TRBV7-9
J gene: TRBJ2-2
CDR3 protein: CASSFAGGSGELFF
CDR3 DNA: TGTGCCAGCAGCTTTGCAGGGGGCTCCGGGGAGCTGTTTTTT

clone size: .
D gene: .
V gene: TRBV5-1
J gene: TRBJ2-5
CDR3 protein: CASSFNGVQTQYF
CDR3 DNA: TGCGCCAGCAGCTTTAATGGGGTCCAGACCCAGTACTTC

clone size: .
D gene: .
V gene: TRBV30
J gene: TRBJ2-7
CDR3 protein: CAWSDSGRGEQYF
CDR3 DNA: TGTGCCTGGAGCGATTCGGGACGGGGAGAGCAGTACTTC

clone size: .
D gene: .
V gene: TRBV30
J gene: TRBJ2-7
CDR3 protein: CAWSFDKHYEQYF
CDR3 DNA: TGTGCCTGGAGTTTTGACAAGCACTACGAGCAGTACTTC

clone size: .
D gene: .
V gene: TRBV7-8
J gene: TRBJ2-3
CDR3 protein: CASSIDGGAGTQYF
CDR3 DNA: TGTGCCAGCAGCATAGACGGGGGAGCAGGAACGCAGTATTTT

clone size: .
D gene: TRBD2
V gene: TRBV29-1
J gene: TRBJ2-1
CDR3 protein: CSVLAGGLLFF
CDR3 DNA: TGCAGCGTCCTAGCGGGAGGGCTTTTGTTCTTC

clone size: few
D gene: .
V gene: TRBV30
J gene: TRBJ1-2
CDR3 protein: CAWSLHHLGQLYTF
CDR3 DNA: TGTGCCTGGAGTCTCCACCATCTAGGACAGCTTTACACCTTC

clone size: .
D gene: .
V gene: TRBV4-3
J gene: TRBJ2-3
CDR3 protein: CASSQEGVGDTQYF
CDR3 DNA: TGCGCCAGCAGCCAAGAAGGGGTAGGTGATACGCAGTATTTT

clone size: .
D gene: TRBD1
V gene: TRBV30
J gene: TRBJ1-2
CDR3 protein: CAWTGTVANYGYTF
CDR3 DNA: TGTGCCTGGACCGGGACAGTCGCGAACTATGGCTACACCTTC

clone size: .
D gene: TRBD2
V gene: TRBV30
J gene: TRBJ2-1
CDR3 protein: CAWRRGGAYNEQFF
CDR3 DNA: TGTGCCTGGAGACGCGGGGGGGCCTACAATGAGCAGTTCTTC

clone size: .
D gene: TRBD2
V gene: TRBV29-1
J gene: TRBJ2-1
CDR3 protein: CSVGARREGRVNYNEQFF
CDR3 DNA: TGCAGCGTTGGAGCAAGGCGGGAGGGCAGAGTAAACTACAATGAGCAGTTCTTC

clone size: .
D gene: TRBD1
V gene: TRBV29-1
J gene: TRBJ2-5
CDR3 protein: CSVARGPETQYF
CDR3 DNA: TGCAGCGTTGCCAGGGGGCCGGAGACCCAGTACTTC

clone size: .
D gene: .
V gene: TRBV2
J gene: TRBJ1-6
CDR3 protein: CASLGDAYSPLHF
CDR3 DNA: TGTGCCAGCCTAGGAGACGCCTATTCACCCCTCCACTTT

clone size: .
D gene: .
V gene: TRBV29-1
J gene: TRBJ2-2
CDR3 protein: CSVRQYTNTGELFF
CDR3 DNA: TGCAGCGTTCGACAATACACGAACACCGGGGAGCTGTTTTTT

clone size: .
D gene: .
V gene: TRBV7-9
J gene: TRBJ2-1
CDR3 protein: CASSLGPLSHEQFF
CDR3 DNA: TGTGCCAGCAGCTTAGGACCGCTGTCCCATGAGCAGTTCTTC

clone size: .
D gene: TRBD1
V gene: TRBV19
J gene: TRBJ2-7
CDR3 protein: CASSMPGQGYYEQYF
CDR3 DNA: TGTGCCAGTAGTATGCCGGGACAGGGATACTACGAGCAGTACTTC

clone size: .
D gene: .
V gene: TRBV10-3
J gene: TRBJ1-1
CDR3 protein: CAISESSSGTYNTEAFF
CDR3 DNA: TGTGCCATCAGTGAGTCGTCCTCCGGGACCTACAACACTGAAGCTTTCTTT

clone size: .
D gene: TRBD1
V gene: TRBV7-2
J gene: TRBJ2-7
CDR3 protein: CASSHRDRVEQYF
CDR3 DNA: TGTGCCAGCAGCCACCGGGACAGGGTTGAGCAGTACTTC

clone size: .
D gene: .
V gene: TRBV6-6
J gene: TRBJ1-5
CDR3 protein: CASRPYSNQPQHF
CDR3 DNA: TGTGCCAGCAGACCTTATAGCAATCAGCCCCAGCATTTT

clone size: .
D gene: TRBD1
V gene: TRBV29-1
J gene: TRBJ1-2
CDR3 protein: CSVDRAASGYGYTF
CDR3 DNA: TGCAGCGTAGACAGGGCTGCATCGGGCTATGGCTACACCTTC

clone size: .
D gene: .
V gene: TRBV10-3
J gene: TRBJ1-1
CDR3 protein: CAIRSTGVNTEAFF
CDR3 DNA: TGTGCCATCAGATCGACAGGAGTCAACACTGAAGCTTTCTTT

clone size: .
D gene: TRBD2
V gene: TRBV5-1
J gene: TRBJ2-3
CDR3 protein: CASSRLAGTDTQYF
CDR3 DNA: TGCGCCAGCAGCAGACTAGCGGGCACAGATACGCAGTATTTT

clone size: once
D gene: .
V gene: TRBV6-6
J gene: TRBJ1-5
CDR3 protein: CASSRQVSQPQHF
CDR3 DNA: TGTGCCAGCAGTAGACAGGTTAGTCAGCCCCAGCATTTT

clone size: .
D gene: .
V gene: TRBV7-2
J gene: TRBJ1-1
CDR3 protein: CASSQAGPRLEAFF
CDR3 DNA: TGTGCCAGCAGCCAGGCGGGGCCGCGGCTTGAAGCTTTCTTT

clone size: .
D gene: .
V gene: TRBV7-2
J gene: TRBJ2-1
CDR3 protein: CASSSAGGDEQFF
CDR3 DNA: TGTGCCAGCAGCTCCGCTGGGGGCGATGAGCAGTTCTTC

clone size: .
D gene: TRBD2
V gene: TRBV30
J gene: TRBJ2-2
CDR3 protein: CAWRDSGSLTGELFF
CDR3 DNA: TGTGCCTGGAGAGATAGCGGGAGCCTCACCGGGGAGCTGTTTTTT

clone size: .
D gene: .
V gene: TRBV15
J gene: TRBJ2-1
CDR3 protein: CATSRSEGKGSYNEQFF
CDR3 DNA: TGTGCCACCAGCAGGAGCGAGGGGAAAGGGTCCTACAATGAGCAGTTCTTC